Sequencing of this T cell receptor beta chain was carried out in a study of vaccination and CD4 T cells after COVID-19. Cultured CD4+ T cells had their DNA profiled by the Oncomine TCR Beta short-read assay. MiXCR, applied by TCRdb to the PCR reads, yields one record per CDR3 protein. The sample lists about 7,000 distinct CDR3 sequences, about 25% occurring once. Described treatment: approximately nine-day PBMC culture with coronavirus spike peptide pools or control peptides (ViraFEST assay). This clonotype is medium-sized. What it recognizes is unknown. The CDR3 length is 13 residues. J gave up 4 bases and V 5 bases, and 3 bases lay outside the gene matches. Germline V gives CDR1 SGHTA, CDR2 FQGNSA.

The chain links TRBV7-2 to TRBJ1-2, with 8 bases aligning to TRBD1. The sequence was obtained from a human donor who had recovered from COVID-19. The sample in question was CD4+ T cells from blood, cultured in vitro, obtained after SARS-CoV-2 vaccination. The CDR3 region is CASSPGQGYGYTF. The CDR3 DNA reads as TGTGCCAGCAGCCCTGGACAGGGCTATGGCTACACCTTC.